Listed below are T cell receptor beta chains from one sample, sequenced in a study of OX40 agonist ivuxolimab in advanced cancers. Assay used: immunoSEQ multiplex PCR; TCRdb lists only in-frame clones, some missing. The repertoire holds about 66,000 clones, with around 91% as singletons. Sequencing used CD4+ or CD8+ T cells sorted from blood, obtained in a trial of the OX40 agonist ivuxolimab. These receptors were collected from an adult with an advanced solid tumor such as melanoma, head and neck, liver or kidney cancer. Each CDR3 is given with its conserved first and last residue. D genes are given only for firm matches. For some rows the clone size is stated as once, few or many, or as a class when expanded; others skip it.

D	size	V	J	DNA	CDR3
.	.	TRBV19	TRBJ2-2	TGTGCCAGTAGTTGGGCCTCCAACACCGGGGAGCTGTTTTTT	CASSWASNTGELFF
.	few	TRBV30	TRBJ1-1	TGTGCCTGGGTTGTGGGCTGGGAAGCTTTCTTT	CAWVVGWEAFF
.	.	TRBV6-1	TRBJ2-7	TGTGCCAGCAGTGAAGGGACCTACGAGCAGTACTTC	CASSEGTYEQYF
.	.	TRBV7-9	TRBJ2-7	TGTGCCAGCAGCCATCCTAGGAGACCCTACGAGCAGTACTTC	CASSHPRRPYEQYF
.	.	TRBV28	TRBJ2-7	TGTGCCAGCAGTTTATGGGGATACGAGCAGTACTTC	CASSLWGYEQYF
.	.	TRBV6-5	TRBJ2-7	TGTGCCAGCAGATGGACGGTGTCCTACGAGCAGTACTTC	CASRWTVSYEQYF
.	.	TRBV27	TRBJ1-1	TGTGCCAGCAGTTGGGCGGGGAACACTGAAGCTTTCTTT	CASSWAGNTEAFF
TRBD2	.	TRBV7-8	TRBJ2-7	TGTGCCAGCAGCTTGTTACTAGCGGGAAACTACGAGCAGTACTTC	CASSLLLAGNYEQYF
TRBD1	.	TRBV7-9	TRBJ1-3	TGTGCCAGCAGCTCCCTCGGACAGGCCGGAAACACCATATATTTT	CASSSLGQAGNTIYF
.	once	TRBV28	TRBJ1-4	TGTGCCAGCAGTTTAGCGGACGGCAATGAAAAACTGTTTTTT	CASSLADGNEKLFF
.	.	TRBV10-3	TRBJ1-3	TGTGCCACCGACGCCCTACCCTCTGGAAACACCATATATTTT	CATDALPSGNTIYF
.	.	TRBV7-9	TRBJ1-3	TGTGCCAGCAGCGCCGACCTAGGAAACACCATATATTTT	CASSADLGNTIYF
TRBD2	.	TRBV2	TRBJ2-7	TGTGCCATGCGGAGGGAGGCTAGCGGGGGGGCACACTACGAGCAGTACTTC	CAMRREASGGAHYEQYF
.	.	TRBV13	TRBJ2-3	TGTGCCAGCAGCTTAAGGGGCACAGATACGCAGTATTTT	CASSLRGTDTQYF
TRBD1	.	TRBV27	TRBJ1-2	TGTGCCAGCAGTTGGAGACAGGGTGGCTATGGCTACACCTTC	CASSWRQGGYGYTF
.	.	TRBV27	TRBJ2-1	TGTGCCAGCAGTTTAGGGGTGGTGGCCGACTTAAAGCAGTTCTTC	CASSLGVVADLKQFF
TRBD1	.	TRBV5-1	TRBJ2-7	TGCGCCAGCAGCCCCGGGACAGGGGTGACCTACGAGCAGTACTTC	CASSPGTGVTYEQYF
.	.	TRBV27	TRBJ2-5	TGTGCCAGCAGTCCAGGGAGTGAGACCCAGTACTTC	CASSPGSETQYF
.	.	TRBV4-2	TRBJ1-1	TGTGCCAGCAGCCAAGGGCAGATGAACACTGAAGCTTTCTTT	CASSQGQMNTEAFF
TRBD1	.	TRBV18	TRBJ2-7	TGTGCCAGCTCACCGGGACAGGGAAACTACGAGCAGTACTTC	CASSPGQGNYEQYF
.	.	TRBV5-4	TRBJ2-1	TGTGCCAGCAGCTTGGGGGGCAATGAGCAGTTCTTC	CASSLGGNEQFF
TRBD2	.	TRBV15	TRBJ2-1	TGTGCCACCAGCGGATACTCCGGTCTAGCGGACTACAATGAGCAGTTCTTC	CATSGYSGLADYNEQFF
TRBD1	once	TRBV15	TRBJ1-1	TGTGCCACCAGCAGGGGACAGGGAGGGACTGAAGCTTTCTTT	CATSRGQGGTEAFF
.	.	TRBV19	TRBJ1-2	TGTGCCAGTAGTTTGGCCTTTTTGGACAGTTATGGCTACACCTTC	CASSLAFLDSYGYTF